This T cell receptor beta chain stems from a study of T cell repertoires in cytomegalovirus infection. TCRdb re-called the reads through MiXCR, storing one row per CDR3 protein. Seen here are roughly 230,000 distinct CDR3 sequences, approximately 22% observed once, and the top ten hold 15% to 20%. This clonotype was seen repeatedly, ten times or more. The CDR3 runs to 15 residues. The ends lost 6 bases at V and 5 bases at J; junction bases unmatched: 7. Germline assignment: CDR1 MNHEY and CDR2 SVGAGI. This chain connects TRBV6-5 to TRBJ2-1; TRBD1 matches at 10 bases. Sequenced sample: CD8+ T cells from PBMCs. This TCR was sampled from a human donor in good health (CMV status not recorded). Some clones in this sample may be carry-over from other donors' samples. CDR3 residues: CASRDWGTGDNEQFF. The CDR3 bases are TGTGCCAGCAGAGACTGGGGGACAGGGGACAATGAGCAGTTCTTC.